This TCR beta chain originates from a study of PD-L1 blockade in urothelial cancer. This clone showed up just once. Only in-frame clones appear in the TCRdb table, and some are missing; sequencing was by immunoSEQ multiplex PCR. This sample has around 80,000 clones; around 93% occur once, and the top ten carry more than 0.85%. The time point is: peripheral blood 6 weeks after treatment start. Per the germline V gene, CDR1 is SGHNT and CDR2 is YYREEE (reference sequence). The V and J ends lost 4 bases and 2 bases, in that order; junction bases with no gene match: 5. The CDR3 covers 15 residues. This rearrangement joins TRBV5-4 to TRBJ2-5, with 10 bases aligning to TRBD1. The TCR was taken from a woman of 80 years or more with urothelial cancer. The sequences come from PBMCs, collected around atezolizumab (anti-PD-L1) treatment. The CDR3 nucleotides are TGTGCCAGCAGCCCGACAGGGGGCCCACAAGAGACCCAGTACTTC. Translated: CASSPTGGPQETQYF.